This T cell receptor beta chain is drawn from a study of T cells after yellow fever vaccination. Study-wide results and limits: Repertoires sorted by FACS could include abundant clonotypes that are contaminants from the bulk population.

J lost 2 bases, V lost 1 base, and 3 bases had no gene match. The germline gives CDR1 SGHTA, CDR2 FQGNSA. The CDR3 runs 15 residues. 5'RACE template switching added a universal primer site and UMIs to TCR cDNA. A single record per CDR3 protein comes from TCRdb applying MiXCR to the 5' RACE reads. Here the sample spans hundreds of thousands of distinct CDR3 sequences, around an eighth being singletons. This clonotype was seen only a few times. Its antigen is as yet unknown. The sample consisted of PBMCs, taken on the day of the yellow fever booster vaccination. The rearrangement joins TRBV7-2 to TRBJ2-5; 8 positions agree with TRBD2. The sequence derives from a man aged 25-45 years who received the YFV17D yellow fever vaccine. The CDR3 bases are TGTGCCAGCAGCTTAGTTGTAGCGGGGCAAGAGACCCAGTACTTC. It translates to CASSLVVAGQETQYF.